The rows below give T cell receptor beta chains drawn from one sample of a study of blood T cell repertoires in COVID-19. Repertoires were generated with immunoSEQ multiplex PCR, while TCRdb's copy carries only in-frame clones and drops some. In the table there are about 330,000 clones, roughly 87% of which are singletons. Input material: peripheral blood. The receptors shown here come from a young man with COVID-19, enrolled during active disease. Each CDR3 is given with its conserved first and last residue. The D gene is left open where the match is weak.

TRBV7-9,NA,TRBJ2-2,TGTGCCAGCAGCCCCCAGCGCTGGCCGAACACCGGGGAGCTGTTTTTT,CASSPQRWPNTGELFF
TRBV11-2,TRBD1,TRBJ2-7,TGTGCCAGCAGCTCCCGACAGGGCCTAAGCTCCTACGAGCAGTACTTC,CASSSRQGLSSYEQYF
TRBV15,TRBD1,TRBJ1-1,TGTGCCACCACCCTTGACAGGGTCCACACTGAAGCTTTCTTT,CATTLDRVHTEAFF
TRBV2,NA,TRBJ2-3,TGTGCCAGCAGTGAAGGGTTAGCGTACACAGATACGCAGTATTTT,CASSEGLAYTDTQYF
TRBV14,NA,TRBJ1-1,TGTGCCAGCAGCACAGGGTTTGGGAAAGCTTTCTTT,CASSTGFGKAFF
TRBV7-9,NA,TRBJ2-6,TGTGCCAGCAGCTCCCGGGGTACCTCTGGGGCCAACGTCCTGACTTTC,CASSSRGTSGANVLTF
TRBV20-1,NA,TRBJ2-4,TGCAGTGCGCGGACAGATATTCAGTACTTC,CSARTDIQYF
TRBV11-2,NA,TRBJ2-7,TGTGCCAGCAGCTCTCAGAGACAGCAGCTCTCCTACGAGCAGTACTTC,CASSSQRQQLSYEQYF
TRBV10-3,NA,TRBJ2-1,TGTGCCATCAAGGGGAACGGCCCCTTGGGTGAGCAGTTCTTC,CAIKGNGPLGEQFF
TRBV7-9,NA,TRBJ2-5,TGTGCCAGCAGCCGACAGCTACAAGAGACCCAGTACTTC,CASSRQLQETQYF
TRBV7-8,NA,TRBJ1-1,TGTGCCAGCGGCCGAGACAGCCCGAACACTGAAGCTTTCTTT,CASGRDSPNTEAFF
TRBV9,NA,TRBJ2-3,TGTACCAGCAGCTCTCCCACAGATACGCAGTATTTT,CTSSSPTDTQYF
TRBV5-1,TRBD2,TRBJ2-1,TGCGCCAGCAGCTTGTGGTCTAGCGGGATTAGTATCAATGAGCAGTTCTTC,CASSLWSSGISINEQFF
TRBV28,TRBD1,TRBJ2-5,TGTGCCAGCAGTTCCCCCGGGACAGGGTTCTTTGGCGAGACCCAGTACTTC,CASSSPGTGFFGETQYF
TRBV5-1,NA,TRBJ2-6,TGCGCCAGCAGCTTGGGGTCCGCTAGAACTGGGGCCAACGTCCTGACTTTC,CASSLGSARTGANVLTF
TRBV3-1/TRBV3-2,NA,TRBJ1-5,TGTGCCAGCAGCCAACAGGGGAGCAATCAGCCCCAGCATTTT,CASSQQGSNQPQHF
TRBV18,TRBD1,TRBJ2-2,TGTGCCAGCTCACCCGGACAGGGGGCTTACACCGGGGAGCTGTTTTTT,CASSPGQGAYTGELFF